The T cell receptor (beta chain) under discussion was sequenced for a study of cytotoxic CD8 clonotypes in ibrutinib-treated CLL. Study-wide results and caveats: Against age-matched healthy donors, baseline clonality ran higher and tracked circulating CD8+ T-cell counts. Before falling back toward baseline at progression, clonality had risen at the time of ibrutinib response.

TCR beta library input comprised around 1.9 micrograms of genomic DNA from cryopreserved PBMCs. Sequenced by immunoSEQ multiplex PCR; TCRdb stores in-frame clones only, minus some. The table records approximately 160,000 clones, approximately 91% of them present only once. J lost 7 bases, V lost 1 base, and 5 bases had no gene match. Germline assignment: CDR1 SGHDN and CDR2 FVKESK. CDR3 size: 15 residues. Notes on this clone: Antigen: not known.

The V and J genes are TRBV14 and TRBJ2-5; TRBD2 aligns across 11 bases. This receptor was identified in a human donor with chronic lymphocytic leukemia. The sequenced sample was PBMCs, obtained at disease progression, from a patient treated with ibrutinib. The CDR3 bases are TGTGCCAGCAGCCAAGGACTAGCGGGAATTGGGACCCAGTACTTC. It translates to CASSQGLAGIGTQYF.